This TCR beta chain is from a study of T-cell reconstitution after alpha-beta-depleted transplantation in children. A note on this clonotype: Its antigen is unidentified. A read error may produce the germline difference seen at one junction end.

Study-level findings and limits: When one year had passed after transplant, most T-cell counts and diversity came from newly produced T cells. Recipient T cells and thymic progenitors that survived gave rise to the high TCRbeta diversity observed at day 60 in some patients.

TCRbeta library preparation incorporated unique molecular identifiers. TCRdb processed the PCR reads anew with MiXCR; each CDR3 protein has one entry. The top ten hold 13% of the sample, which has 150,000 to 200,000 distinct CDR3 sequences, around 10% seen once. Sample: PBMCs, taken before TCRalphabeta/CD19-depleted stem cell transplant. This sequence originates from a boy aged 2 to 9 with acute myeloid leukemia, due to receive a stem cell transplant.

Here the CDR3 DNA reads TGTGCCAGCAGCTTAGGGGGAGGAGGCGGCTATGGCTACCCCTTC. Translation gives CASSLGGGGGYGYPF. The V call is TRBV7-9, the J call TRBJ1-2; D uncertain. The CDR3 totals 15 residues. CDR1 SEHNR and CDR2 FQNEAQ come from the germline V gene (reference sequence).